This T cell receptor (beta chain) was documented in a study of T cell clonotyping in hematopoietic cell transplantation. Findings of the study overall: CD4 and CD8 repertoire contributions could not be separated without sorting. Few recipient clonotypes overlapped donors; over 97% were de novo at given depth. Pathologically expanded recipient clonotypes increased progressively from day 30 to day 180 as diversity fell. Graft donor and pretransplant recipient Inverse Simpson Index values predicted broader posttransplant TCR diversity.

Regarding this clone: What it recognizes is unknown.

CDR1 SNHLY and CDR2 FYNNEI come from the germline V gene. After removal of 4 bases from V and 4 bases from J, the junction contained 4 bases not matched to a gene. This CDR3 region has 14 residues. The data were produced by immunoSEQ multiplex PCR, yet TCRdb's version contains in-frame clones alone and is incomplete. The sample lists 8,500 to 9,000 clones, over 85% occurring once. The TCR was taken from a male patient between 45 and 60 years old who had an allogeneic stem cell transplant from a related donor, so T cells may come from the graft donor. Some clones in this sample may be carry-over from other donors' samples. The chain employs TRBV2 and TRBJ2-3; 8 nucleotides line up with TRBD2. The sample here was PBMCs, taken 100 days after allogeneic stem cell transplant. This CDR3 is CASSGMTSADTQYF. CDR3 bases: TGTGCCAGCAGTGGGATGACTAGCGCAGATACGCAGTATTTT.